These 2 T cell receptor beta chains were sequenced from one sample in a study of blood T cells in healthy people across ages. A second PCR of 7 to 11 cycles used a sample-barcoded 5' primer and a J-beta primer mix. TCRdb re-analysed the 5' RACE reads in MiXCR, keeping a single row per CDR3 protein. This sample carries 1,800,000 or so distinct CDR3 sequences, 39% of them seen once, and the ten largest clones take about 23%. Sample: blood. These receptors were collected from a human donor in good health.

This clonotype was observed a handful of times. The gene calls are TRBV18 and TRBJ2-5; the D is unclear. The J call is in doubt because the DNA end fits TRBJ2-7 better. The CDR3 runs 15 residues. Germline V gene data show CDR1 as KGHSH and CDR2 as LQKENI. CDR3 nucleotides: TGTGCCAGCTCACCACGAGAGAAGGGAACGAACGAGCAGTACTTC. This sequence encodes CASSPREKGTNEQYF.

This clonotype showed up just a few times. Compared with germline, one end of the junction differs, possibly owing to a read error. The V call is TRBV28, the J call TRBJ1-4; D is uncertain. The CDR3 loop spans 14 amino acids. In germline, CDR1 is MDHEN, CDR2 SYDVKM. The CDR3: CASRKTPTDEKLFF. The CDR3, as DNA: TGTGCCAGCCGTAAAACGCCAACTGATGAAAAACTGTTTTTT.